This T cell receptor (beta chain) derives from a study of vaccination and CD4 T cells after COVID-19. Whole-study context: Sampling that followed vaccination took place a median about 71 days after dose two, within a range of 14 to 241.

Treatment: roughly ten-day PBMC culture with coronavirus spike peptide pools or control peptides (ViraFEST assay). Peptide pools at 10 ug/ml and IL-2 at approximately 11 IU/ml were added to cultures of 2 million or so PBMCs per well. CDR3 length: 13 amino acids. In germline, CDR1 is SGHTA, CDR2 FQGNSA. With V trimmed by 3 bases and J by 9 bases, 4 bases remained unmatched. The Oncomine TCR Beta short-read assay was applied to DNA of cultured CD4+ T cells. Each CDR3 protein gets one entry after TCRdb re-called the PCR reads with MiXCR. The sample holds over 15,000 distinct CDR3 sequences, approximately 35% seen once. Points on this clonotype: Its matching antigen is unknown.

The clonotype was recovered from a human donor who received a COVID-19 vaccine. The genes are TRBV7-2 and TRBJ2-1; 8 nucleotides align to TRBD2. The sample consisted of CD4+ T cells from blood, cultured in vitro, taken before SARS-CoV-2 vaccination. CDR3: CASSFRLAREQFF. CDR3 nucleotide sequence: TGTGCCAGCAGCTTCAGACTAGCGCGTGAGCAGTTCTTC.